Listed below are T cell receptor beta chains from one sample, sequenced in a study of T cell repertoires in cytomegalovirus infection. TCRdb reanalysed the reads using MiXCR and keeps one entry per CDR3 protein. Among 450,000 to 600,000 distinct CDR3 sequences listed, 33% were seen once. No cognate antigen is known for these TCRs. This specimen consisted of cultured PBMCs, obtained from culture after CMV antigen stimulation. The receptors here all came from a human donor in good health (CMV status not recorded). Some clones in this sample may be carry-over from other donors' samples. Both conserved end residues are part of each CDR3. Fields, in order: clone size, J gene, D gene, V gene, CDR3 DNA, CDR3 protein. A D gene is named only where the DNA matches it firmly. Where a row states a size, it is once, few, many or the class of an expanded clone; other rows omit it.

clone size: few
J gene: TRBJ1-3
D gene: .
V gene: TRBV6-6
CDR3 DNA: TGTGCCAGCAGCGGACGGCGGGGAACTGGAAACACCATATATTTT
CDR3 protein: CASSGRRGTGNTIYF

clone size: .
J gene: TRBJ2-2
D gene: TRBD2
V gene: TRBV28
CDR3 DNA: TGTGCCAGCAGCCCTGCTAGCGGGGGTATGAGCGGGGAGCTGTTTTTT
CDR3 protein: CASSPASGGMSGELFF

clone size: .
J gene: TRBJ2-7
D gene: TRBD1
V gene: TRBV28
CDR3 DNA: TGTGCCAGCAGTCCTGCATGGGACAGCTCCTACGAGCAGTACTTC
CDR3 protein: CASSPAWDSSYEQYF

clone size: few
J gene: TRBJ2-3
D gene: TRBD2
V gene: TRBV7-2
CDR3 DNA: TGTGCCAGCAGCTTATGGTTAGCGGGGGCGAGCACAGATACGCAGTATTTT
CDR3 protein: CASSLWLAGASTDTQYF

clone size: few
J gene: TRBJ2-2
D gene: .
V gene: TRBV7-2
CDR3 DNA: TGTGCCAGCAGCTTAGTTTGGGGCACCGGGGAGCTGTTTTTT
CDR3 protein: CASSLVWGTGELFF

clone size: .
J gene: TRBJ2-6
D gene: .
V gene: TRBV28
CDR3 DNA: TGTGCCAGCAGACCGGGACTGCACTCTGGGGCCAACGTCCTGACTTTC
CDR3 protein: CASRPGLHSGANVLTF

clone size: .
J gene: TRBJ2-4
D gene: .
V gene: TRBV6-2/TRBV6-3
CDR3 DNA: TGTGCCAGCAGTACGCCCCGGGCTGCGAAAAACATTCAGTACTTC
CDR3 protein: CASSTPRAAKNIQYF

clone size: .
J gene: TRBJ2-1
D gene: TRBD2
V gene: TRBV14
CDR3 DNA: TGTGCCAGCAGCCAAGCGGCACTAGCGGGATTTGAGCAGTTCTTC
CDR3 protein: CASSQAALAGFEQFF

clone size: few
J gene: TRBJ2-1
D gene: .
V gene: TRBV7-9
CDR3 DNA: TGTGCCAGCAGCTTGGGAGTGTCCTACAATGAGCAGTTCTTC
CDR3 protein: CASSLGVSYNEQFF

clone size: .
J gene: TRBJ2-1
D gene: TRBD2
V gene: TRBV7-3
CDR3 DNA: TGTGCCAGCAGCTTAAGACGGGAGCGGGGCAATGAGCAGTTCTTC
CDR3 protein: CASSLRRERGNEQFF

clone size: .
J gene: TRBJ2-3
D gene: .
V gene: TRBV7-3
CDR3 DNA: TGTGCCAGCAGCGTCCAGAGTAGCGGACTTAGCACAGATACGCAGTATTTT
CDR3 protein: CASSVQSSGLSTDTQYF

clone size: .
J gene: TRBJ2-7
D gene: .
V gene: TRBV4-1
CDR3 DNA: TGCGCCAGCAGCCAAGAGGGCGGGCTACACTACGAGCAGTACTTC
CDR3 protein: CASSQEGGLHYEQYF

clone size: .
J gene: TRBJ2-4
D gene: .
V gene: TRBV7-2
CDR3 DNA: TGTGCCAGCAGCTTAAATTGGGGGATGAGGGACATTCAGTACTTC
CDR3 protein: CASSLNWGMRDIQYF

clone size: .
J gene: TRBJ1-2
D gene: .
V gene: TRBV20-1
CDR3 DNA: TGCAGTGCTAGAAAAGGTGCCGGTAACTATGGCTACACCTTC
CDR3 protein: CSARKGAGNYGYTF

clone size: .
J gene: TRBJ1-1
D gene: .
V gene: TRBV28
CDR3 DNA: TGTGCCAGCAGTTTATTAGGACAGTTGGGTTTCTTT
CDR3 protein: CASSLLGQLGFF

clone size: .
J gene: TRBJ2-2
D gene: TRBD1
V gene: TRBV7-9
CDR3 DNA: TGTGCCAGCAGCGAAATCGGACAGGGGGCGCCCGGGGAGCTGTTTTTT
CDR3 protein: CASSEIGQGAPGELFF

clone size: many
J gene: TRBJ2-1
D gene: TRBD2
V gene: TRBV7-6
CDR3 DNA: TGTGCCAGCAGCTTAGTAGCGGGAAGGAATGAGCAGTTCTTC
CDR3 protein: CASSLVAGRNEQFF

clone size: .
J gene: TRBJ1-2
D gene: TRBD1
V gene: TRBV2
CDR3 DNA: TGTGCCAGCAGTCCAGGGGGCGAGGACTATGGCTACACCTTC
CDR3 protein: CASSPGGEDYGYTF

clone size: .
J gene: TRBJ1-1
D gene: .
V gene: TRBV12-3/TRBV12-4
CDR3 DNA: TGTGCCAGCAGTTTTAGACACAACACTGAAGCTTTCTTT
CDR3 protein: CASSFRHNTEAFF

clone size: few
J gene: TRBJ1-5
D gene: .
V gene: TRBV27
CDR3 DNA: TGTGCCACCGGACCCTCGGGTCAGCCCCAGCATTTT
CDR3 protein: CATGPSGQPQHF

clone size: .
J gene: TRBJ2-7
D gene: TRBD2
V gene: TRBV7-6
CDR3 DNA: TGTGCCAGCAGCTACCTATTAGCGGGAGGCGATGAGCAGTACTTC
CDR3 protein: CASSYLLAGGDEQYF

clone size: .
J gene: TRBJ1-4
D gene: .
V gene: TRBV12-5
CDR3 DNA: TGTGCTAGTGGTTTATTTGGTGCAACTAATGAAAAACTGTTTTTT
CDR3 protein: CASGLFGATNEKLFF

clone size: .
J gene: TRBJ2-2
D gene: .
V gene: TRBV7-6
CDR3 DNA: TGTGCCAGCAGCCCTGGCCTACTTGAGACCGGGGAGCTGTTTTTT
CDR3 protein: CASSPGLLETGELFF

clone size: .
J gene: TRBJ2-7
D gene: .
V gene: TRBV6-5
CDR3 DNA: TGTGCCAGCAGGCCGAACTCAGGGTCCGAGCAGTACTTC
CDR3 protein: CASRPNSGSEQYF

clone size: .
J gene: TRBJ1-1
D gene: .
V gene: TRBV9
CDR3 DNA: TGTGCCAGCAGCGTAGACCCGTCGGCCCAGGCTTTCTTT
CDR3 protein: CASSVDPSAQAFF

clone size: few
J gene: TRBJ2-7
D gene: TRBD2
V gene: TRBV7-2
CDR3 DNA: TGTGCCAGCAGCTTAGCGGGACTAGCGGGAGCCTACGAGCAGTACTTC
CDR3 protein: CASSLAGLAGAYEQYF

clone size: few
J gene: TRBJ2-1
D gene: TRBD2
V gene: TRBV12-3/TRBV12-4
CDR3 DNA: TGTGCCAGCAGTCCCGGGACTAGCGGGATCTTTAATGAGCAGTTCTTC
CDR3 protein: CASSPGTSGIFNEQFF

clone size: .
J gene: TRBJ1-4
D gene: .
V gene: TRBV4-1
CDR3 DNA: TGCGCCAGCAGCCCCGAGCAGGGGAGTGTAATGTTCGATGAAAAACTGTTTTTT
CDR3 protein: CASSPEQGSVMFDEKLFF

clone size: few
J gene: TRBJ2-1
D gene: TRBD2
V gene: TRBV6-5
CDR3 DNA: TGTGCCAGCGGTGAACTAGCGGGAGGGGGCAATGAGCAGTTCTTC
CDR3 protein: CASGELAGGGNEQFF

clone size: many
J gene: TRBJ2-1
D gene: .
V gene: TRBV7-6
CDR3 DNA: TGTGCCAGCAGCTTAGCAGGGGAACGTGGTGAGCAGTTCTTC
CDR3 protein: CASSLAGERGEQFF

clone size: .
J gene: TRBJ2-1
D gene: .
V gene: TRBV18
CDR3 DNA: TGTGCCAGCTCACCATCCTACGGAAGATCCCTCGATGAGCAGTTCTTC
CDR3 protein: CASSPSYGRSLDEQFF